This T cell receptor beta chain is from a study of early T cells in non-severe SARS-CoV-2 infection. TCRdb re-analysed the 5' RACE reads in MiXCR, keeping a single row per CDR3 protein. The data contain tens of thousands of distinct CDR3 sequences, roughly a tenth of them singletons. Germline CDR1 is SNHLY and CDR2 is FYNNEI. The CDR3 spans 12 residues. The V end was cut by 6 bases, the J end by 4 bases, with 9 bases between. This clonotype was counted at least ten times. The chain recombines TRBV2 with TRBJ2-5, with unresolved D. What was sequenced was whole blood. The clonotype originates from an adult who was a healthcare worker with PCR-confirmed SARS-CoV-2 infection or an uninfected control (not recorded which). CDR3 in amino acids: CASRGEPETQYF. CDR3 nucleotides: TGTGCCAGCAGAGGAGAACCAGAGACCCAGTACTTC. Complete variable domain (other parts from reference TRBV2 and TRBJ2-5): EPEVTQTPSHQVTQMGQEVILRCVPISNHLYFYWYRQILGQKVEFLVSFYNNEISEKSEIFDDQFSVERPDGSNFTLKIRSTKLEDSAMYFCASRGEPETQYFGPGTRLLVL.